This T cell receptor beta chain originates from a study of spatial heterogeneity in lung cancer. This clonotype came up a few times. Time point: sample taken at primary tumor resection. The donors, roughly 70 patients with untreated early-stage non-small cell lung cancer, provided the samples. Researchers sequenced whole RNA taken from tumor, nontumor lung or frozen PBMC without sorting. Germline values: CDR1 MNHEY, CDR2 SVGEGT. This CDR3 is 14 amino acids long. Trimming took 2 bases from V and 7 from J, leaving 12 bases between them. TCR cDNA molecules each carried a unique molecular identifier. TCRdb re-analysed the 5' RACE reads in MiXCR, keeping a single row per CDR3 protein. The sample gives tens of thousands of distinct CDR3 sequences, over 9.5% of which show up once; about two fifths is in the top ten.

This rearrangement joins TRBV6-2 or TRBV6-3 to TRBJ1-5; weak D call: TRBD1 (5 bases). The source is a male donor with early-stage non-small cell lung cancer. Sequenced here: PBMCs, sampled at surgery. As DNA, the CDR3 is TGTGCCAGCAGTTACGGGGGGTCACGACAGCCCCAGCATTTT. Translated, it gives CASSYGGSRQPQHF.